The 17 T cell receptor beta chains presented below share a single source sample, sequenced in a study of cytomegalovirus exposure and HLA in healthy donors. The PCR had 60 Vbeta and 13 Jbeta primers. Data came from immunoSEQ multiplex PCR; TCRdb stores just in-frame clones and leaves some out. This sample carries some 79,000 clones, around 66% of them seen once, and the ten largest clones take approximately 15%. Sequencing was carried out using PBMCs. These receptors all stem from a woman aged 35 to 49 in good health and CMV-seropositive.

This clone was counted between two and nine times. The chain links TRBV6-6 to TRBJ1-5; D is possibly TRBD1 (6 bases). V was clipped by 6 bases and J by 1 base, with 13 bases between them. The CDR3 covers 15 residues. Germline CDR1 is MNHNY and CDR2 is SVGAGI (reference sequence). Here the CDR3 DNA reads TGTGCCAGCAGCCGGAACAGGGAAAGCAATCAGCCCCAGCATTTT. Encoded protein: CASSRNRESNQPQHF.

Regarding this clone: One end of the junction fails to match germline, which may point to a read error. The chain recombines TRBV4-1 with TRBJ2-5; 7 bases fit TRBD1. Germline CDR1 is MGHRA and CDR2 is YSYEKL. The CDR3 consists of 16 residues. CDR3 bases: TGCGCCAGCGGCCAAGACCCGACAGGGTGGGTGAAGACCCAGTACTTC. Protein sequence: CASGQDPTGWVKTQYF.

The chain employs TRBV28 and TRBJ1-2; D remains ambiguous. V lost 6 bases and J lost 0, with 17 bases in between. Germline V gene data show CDR1 as MDHEN and CDR2 as SYDVKM. This CDR3 is built from 16 residues. The CDR3 reads CASSPISGASNYGYTF. In DNA form, the CDR3 reads TGTGCCAGCAGCCCTATATCAGGCGCTTCTAACTATGGCTACACCTTC.

The V gene is TRBV28, the J gene TRBJ2-4; D perhaps matches TRBD1 (5 bases). Germline CDR1 reads MDHEN; CDR2 reads SYDVKM. This CDR3 comprises 15 residues. The germline V and J ends were trimmed by 2 bases and 4 bases, with 12 bases remaining between them. CDR3 DNA sequence: TGTGCCAGCAGTTTAGGTGGCCAGGGAAAAAACATTCAGTACTTC. Translation: CASSLGGQGKNIQYF.

This chain uses TRBV28 with TRBJ1-1, with D possibly matching TRBD1 (5 bases). The CDR3 is 15 residues long. The V end was cut by 5 bases, the J end by 2 bases, with 15 bases between. Looked up from germline, CDR1 is MDHEN and CDR2 is SYDVKM. The CDR3 sequence: CASSTPGGDNTEAFF. The CDR3, as DNA: TGTGCCAGCAGTACCCCGGGGGGGGATAACACTGAAGCTTTCTTT.

The chain has TRBV11-2 and TRBJ2-1; 7 bases align to TRBD2. This CDR3 contains 15 residues. Germline V CDR1 and CDR2: SGHAT, FQNNGV. Germline trimming cut 3 bases from V and 2 bases from J; bases unmatched to any gene: 4. CDR3 region: CASSFLADPYNEQFF. For the CDR3, the DNA is TGTGCCAGCAGCTTCCTAGCGGACCCCTACAATGAGCAGTTCTTC. The full variable domain, rest sourced from reference TRBV11-2 and TRBJ2-1, is EAGVAQSPRYKIIEKRQSVAFWCNPISGHATLYWYQQILGQGPKLLIQFQNNGVVDDSQLPKDRFSAERLKGVDSTLKIQPAKLEDSAVYLCASSFLADPYNEQFFGPGTRLTVL.

This chain uses TRBV28 with TRBJ1-2; D perhaps matches TRBD1 (6 bases). The germline V and J ends were trimmed by 2 bases and 5 bases, with 9 bases remaining between them. The V gene's germline CDR1 is MDHEN and CDR2 SYDVKM. The CDR3 consists of 13 residues. The CDR3 sequence: CASSLGGTYGYTF. CDR3 DNA sequence: TGTGCCAGCAGTTTAGGGGGCACATATGGCTACACCTTC.

The CDR3 here is CASRSQGGKNIQYF. In DNA, the CDR3 is TGTGCCAGCAGGTCCCAGGGTGGCAAAAACATTCAGTACTTC. This rearrangement joins TRBV28 to TRBJ2-4, with D possibly being TRBD1 (5 bases). The V gene's germline CDR1 is MDHEN and CDR2 SYDVKM. The V end was cut by 6 bases, the J end by 3 bases, with 12 bases between. The CDR3 contains 14 residues.

The chain couples TRBV5-6 to TRBJ2-7; 8 bases line up with TRBD1. The junction had 4 bases not matched to a gene; V was cut back by 0 bases and J by 5 bases. Germline loops: CDR1 SGHDT, CDR2 YYEEEE. The CDR3 is 14 amino acids. The chain's CDR3 is CASSLGTGLHEQYF. In DNA form, the CDR3 reads TGTGCCAGCAGCTTGGGGACAGGGTTACACGAGCAGTACTTC.

This chain joins TRBV30 and TRBJ1-1; no definite D call. The V and J ends lost 1 base and 5 bases respectively, with 11 bases between them. There are 13 residues in the CDR3. Germline lookup yields CDR1 GTSNPN and CDR2 SVGIG (reference sequence). The CDR3 DNA reads TGTGCCTGGAGTGGGCAGGCTGAGACTGAAGCTTTCTTT. Its protein product is CAWSGQAETEAFF.

This clone was detected only a few times. The chain is built from TRBV20-1 and TRBJ2-1; no clear D. Germline loops: CDR1 DFQATT, CDR2 SNEGSKA (reference sequence). Trimming shortened V by 5 bases and J by 7 bases, and 9 bases separated the two germline ends. CDR3 size: 11 residues. The CDR3 region is CSALYGNEQFF. CDR3 DNA: TGCAGTGCTTTGTACGGGAATGAGCAGTTCTTC.

The rearrangement uses TRBV7-9 and TRBJ1-1, with a weak D call TRBD1 (6 bases). The CDR3 runs to 14 residues. With 5 bases removed from V and 6 bases from J, the gap between germline ends came to 16 bases. The germline CDR1 and CDR2 sequences are SEHNR and FQNEAQ (reference sequence). The CDR3 DNA follows: TGTGCCAGCAGCCCTGGCAGGGGAAATGCTGAAGCTTTCTTT. This translates into CASSPGRGNAEAFF. Supplemented by reference TRBV7-9 and TRBJ1-1, the full variable domain reads DTGVSQNPRHKITKRGQNVTFRCDPISEHNRLYWYRQTLGQGPEFLTYFQNEAQLEKSRLLSDRFSAERPKGSFSTLEIQRTEQGDSAMYLCASSPGRGNAEAFFGQGTRLTVV.

A remark on this clone: One end of the junction fails to match germline, which may point to a read error. This chain links TRBV19 with TRBJ2-1; TRBD2 might be the D (5 bases). The V gene's germline CDR1 is LNHDA and CDR2 SQIVND (reference sequence). The CDR3 extends over 15 amino acids. The CDR3: CVSSIATLTSNEQFF. In DNA, the CDR3 is TGTGTCAGTAGTATAGCGACACTTACCTCTAATGAGCAGTTCTTC.

J is TRBJ2-4 and V is TRBV5-6; no reliable D call. Germline V gene data show CDR1 as SGHDT and CDR2 as YYEEEE. The CDR3 consists of 13 residues. Between the trimmed V and J ends, which lost 2 bases and 8 bases, there was a span of 11 bases. The CDR3: CASSFGGVYIQYF. In DNA form, the CDR3 reads TGTGCCAGCAGCTTTGGTGGAGTCTACATTCAGTACTTC.

This clone was counted a few times. This rearrangement joins TRBV7-7 to TRBJ1-3; D remains ambiguous. CDR3 size: 16 residues. The germline V and J ends were trimmed by 4 bases and 0 bases, with 13 bases remaining between them. In germline, CDR1 is SSHAT, CDR2 FNYEAQ (reference sequence). As DNA, the CDR3 is TGTGCCAGCAGCTCCACCCGACGCGGCTCTGGAAACACCATATATTTT. Translating gives CASSSTRRGSGNTIYF.

This chain uses TRBV7-2 with TRBJ1-1; D gene uncertain. The CDR3 runs to 11 residues. CDR1 is SGHTA and CDR2 is FQGNSA in the germline V gene. V was shortened by 3 bases and J by 3 bases, with 2 bases between the two germline ends. The CDR3 is CASSFYTEAFF. CDR3 in DNA: TGTGCCAGCAGCTTCTACACTGAAGCTTTCTTT.

V and J are TRBV6-1 and TRBJ1-4; the D is unclear. Trimming took off 4 bases at V and 0 bases at J, with 18 bases between the two ends. CDR1 and CDR2 (germline): MNHNS, SASEGT. CDR3 length: 18 amino acids. The CDR3 nucleotides are TGTGCCAGCAGTGGGTTTGGTGGGCCAGCAACAACTAATGAAAAACTGTTTTTT. Its protein product is CASSGFGGPATTNEKLFF.